Described below is a single TCR beta chain sequence and its context. This sample is part of a study of cytomegalovirus exposure and HLA in healthy donors. Trimming took off 6 bases at V and 2 bases at J, with 13 bases between the two ends. CDR3 length equals 14 residues. Per germline, CDR1 WNHNN and CDR2 SYGVQD (reference sequence). The PCR employed 60 Vbeta primers together with 13 Jbeta primers. Libraries were prepared by immunoSEQ multiplex PCR; TCRdb keeps only in-frame clonotypes and omits some of them. This table holds around 210,000 clones, approximately 78% found once. The source of this sequence is a boy aged 5-17 years in good health and CMV-seronegative. Sample: PBMCs. This rearrangement joins TRBV10-1 to TRBJ1-2; the D is unclear. CDR3 in DNA: TGCGCCAGCAGCCCCGGCGGAATCAACTATGGCTACACCTTC. It yields the protein CASSPGGINYGYTF.